The sequence of this T cell receptor (beta chain) was determined in a study of cytomegalovirus exposure and HLA in healthy donors. Study-wide results and limits: The likely origin of a cluster of highly shared sequence variants was a sequencing artifact.

Primers: 60 Vbeta forward and 13 Jbeta reverse. Method: immunoSEQ multiplex PCR; TCRdb's copy keeps in-frame clones and lacks some. The data contain 110,000 to 150,000 clones, approximately 70% of them singletons. With respect to this clone: Its antigen remains unidentified.

The germline V gene has CDR1 LNHNV and CDR2 YYDKDF (reference sequence). The length of the CDR3 is 16 residues. Trimming removed 2 bases from V and 2 bases from J; junction bases left unmatched: 8. Source material: PBMCs. This clonotype was sampled from a woman aged 55 to 70 in good health and CMV-seropositive. The V gene is TRBV15, the J gene TRBJ2-5; TRBD2 agrees at 7 bases. The CDR3 sequence is CATSRLAVSPQETQYF. The CDR3 region has the DNA TGTGCCACCAGCAGACTAGCGGTTTCCCCACAAGAGACCCAGTACTTC.